Listed below are T cell receptor beta chains from one sample, sequenced in a study of spatial heterogeneity in lung cancer. A single record per CDR3 protein comes from TCRdb applying MiXCR to the 5' RACE reads. The sample lists 5,500 to 8,500 distinct CDR3 sequences, roughly 15% occurring once. The material was lung tumor tissue, obtained at surgery. Receptors were obtained from a male donor with early-stage non-small cell lung cancer. Each CDR3 is given with its conserved first and last residue. D genes are given only for firm matches. Size is stated for part of the rows, as once, few or many counts, or as a class when the clone is expanded.

CDR3nt,CDR3aa,abundance,v_gene,d_gene,j_gene
TGTGCCAGCAGTTACAACTCACAAGAGACCCAGTACTTC,CASSYNSQETQYF,large,TRBV6-6,.,TRBJ2-5
TGCAGTGCTTCGCCGCCATCCGGGACAGGGGGCACTGAAGCTTTCTTT,CSASPPSGTGGTEAFF,many,TRBV20-1,TRBD1,TRBJ1-1
TGTGCCAGCAGCGTAGGCGGGACCGATCTTTACGAGCAGTACTTC,CASSVGGTDLYEQYF,medium-sized,TRBV9,.,TRBJ2-7
TGTGCCACCAGCAGAGAAGGGGTATCACCCCTCCACTTT,CATSREGVSPLHF,large,TRBV15,.,TRBJ1-6
TGTGCCAGCAGCCCCCAGGGGGGTCAGGGCTATGGCTACACCTTC,CASSPQGGQGYGYTF,.,TRBV7-2,TRBD1,TRBJ1-2
TGTGCCAGCAGCCTTGATGAGAACTATGGCTACACCTTC,CASSLDENYGYTF,many,TRBV3-1,.,TRBJ1-2
TGTGCCAGCGACGCTGGACAGGGGGCGCGGGTTGAAAAACTGTTTTTT,CASDAGQGARVEKLFF,many,TRBV6-6,TRBD1,TRBJ1-4
TGTGCCAGCAGCCATGAGTGGGGGGGCACAGATACGCAGTATTTT,CASSHEWGGTDTQYF,.,TRBV7-3,.,TRBJ2-3
TGCAGTGCTAGAGAATACGACACGGTGAACACTGAAGCTTTCTTT,CSAREYDTVNTEAFF,many,TRBV20-1,.,TRBJ1-1
TGTGCCAGCAGAGGCGGGGTATACTACGAGCAGTACTTC,CASRGGVYYEQYF,many,TRBV27,.,TRBJ2-7
TGTGCCAGCAGTTTATTCGGGAGGCTGATAAATGAGCAGTTCTTC,CASSLFGRLINEQFF,many,TRBV27,TRBD2,TRBJ2-1
TGTGCCAGCAGTTTAGGACGCGATTCACCCCTCCACTTT,CASSLGRDSPLHF,medium-sized,TRBV12-3/TRBV12-4,.,TRBJ1-6
TGTGCCAGCAGCCAGCAGGGGGGGCGGACTGAAGCTTTCTTT,CASSQQGGRTEAFF,many,TRBV3-1,TRBD1,TRBJ1-1
TGTGCCAGCAGCCGGACAGGGGAAAATTCACCCCTCCACTTT,CASSRTGENSPLHF,medium-sized,TRBV27,TRBD1,TRBJ1-6
TGTGCCAGCAGACGAGAGACCCAGTACTTC,CASRRETQYF,many,TRBV28,.,TRBJ2-5
TGCAGCGGAGAAATGAACACTGAAGCTTTCTTT,CSGEMNTEAFF,.,TRBV29-1,.,TRBJ1-1
TGTGCCAGCAGAGGACTAGCGAGCGACAATGAGCAGTTCTTC,CASRGLASDNEQFF,medium-sized,TRBV12-3/TRBV12-4,TRBD2,TRBJ2-1
TGTGCTAGTGCGATGGGGCGAACTGAAGCTTTCTTT,CASAMGRTEAFF,.,TRBV12-5,.,TRBJ1-1
TGTGCCAGTCGCTTTAGTCAAGAGACCCAGTACTTC,CASRFSQETQYF,.,TRBV3-1,.,TRBJ2-5
TGTGCCAGCAGCTTAGGGGCGGGAATCTACAATGAGCAGTTCTTC,CASSLGAGIYNEQFF,many,TRBV7-2,.,TRBJ2-1
TGCGCCAGCAGCTTCTCAGGTCCTGAGCCCCAGCATTTT,CASSFSGPEPQHF,.,TRBV5-1,.,TRBJ1-5
TGCGCCAGCAGCTTGAGGATCTTGGAGGGGACCCAGTACTTC,CASSLRILEGTQYF,many,TRBV5-1,.,TRBJ2-5
TGTGCCAGCAGCCGACTATCTCTAGCTCCAGAGACCCAGTACTTC,CASSRLSLAPETQYF,medium-sized,TRBV7-9,.,TRBJ2-5
TGTGCCAGCAGTTTAGCCCAGGGGAGCAATCAGCCCCAGCATTTT,CASSLAQGSNQPQHF,many,TRBV12-3/TRBV12-4,.,TRBJ1-5
TGTGCCAGCCTTAGCGGGAGGGCCCGGACGTCCTACAATGAGCAGTTCTTC,CASLSGRARTSYNEQFF,medium-sized,TRBV28,TRBD2,TRBJ2-1
TGTGCCAGCAGTGAAGCCTCACAGGGTTTATTCTTCGCCCTCCACTTT,CASSEASQGLFFALHF,.,TRBV6-1,.,TRBJ1-6
TGTGCCAGCAGAAAAGCCGGGACTTTTAGAGATGGCTACACCTTC,CASRKAGTFRDGYTF,many,TRBV6-5,.,TRBJ1-2
TGTGCCAGCAGTGAGGGACTAGCGGGATCCGGGGAGCTGTTTTTT,CASSEGLAGSGELFF,medium-sized,TRBV6-1,TRBD2,TRBJ2-2
TGCGCCAGCAGCCAAGGCGGTGGCAGTGTTCACGAGCAGTACTTC,CASSQGGGSVHEQYF,many,TRBV5-1,.,TRBJ2-7
TGCGCCAGCAGCTTGGGTGGGGCAGGGGCCACAGATACGCAGTATTTT,CASSLGGAGATDTQYF,many,TRBV5-1,.,TRBJ2-3
TGTGCCAGCAGCGGCAGGGTCTACGAGCAGTACTTC,CASSGRVYEQYF,many,TRBV9,.,TRBJ2-7
TGTGCCAGCAGTTCGCCATCCGGGACAGGGCGTATGATCACTGAAGCTTTCTTT,CASSSPSGTGRMITEAFF,.,TRBV7-2,TRBD1,TRBJ1-1
TGTGCCAGCAGCATGGCGGGGGGTCCCTGGGATACGCAGTATTTT,CASSMAGGPWDTQYF,many,TRBV3-1,TRBD2,TRBJ2-3
TGTGCCAGCAGTTTAATCGGGTTCGGGTCGGGAACTGAAGCTTTCTTT,CASSLIGFGSGTEAFF,many,TRBV12-3/TRBV12-4,.,TRBJ1-1
TGTGCCAGCAGCTTATTTAGTAAAACCGGGGAGCTGTTTTTT,CASSLFSKTGELFF,many,TRBV7-9,.,TRBJ2-2
TGTGCCAGCAGAGCCTCCGGGACAGGGATTGAAGCTTTCTTT,CASRASGTGIEAFF,many,TRBV2,TRBD1,TRBJ1-1